The rows below give T cell receptor beta chains drawn from one sample of a study of control samples from healthy donors and cancer patients. The data were produced by immunoSEQ multiplex PCR, yet TCRdb's version contains in-frame clones alone and is incomplete. The table includes about 250,000 clones, roughly 80% detected once. Sequenced material: PBMCs. The receptors originated from a woman aged 60 to 75 with lung cancer. CDR3s include the opening cysteine and the closing phenylalanine or tryptophan. A D gene is named only where the DNA matches it firmly. Only part of the rows carry a size: once, few, many, or a class if the clone is expanded.

J | V | size | D | DNA | CDR3
TRBJ1-5 | TRBV19 | - | TRBD1 | TGTGCCAGTATGCCCCGGGACAGGGGAAGTGGACAGCCCCAGCATTTT | CASMPRDRGSGQPQHF
TRBJ2-3 | TRBV11-3 | - | - | TGTGCCAGCAGCTTAGGGGGATCTAGCACAGATACGCAGTATTTT | CASSLGGSSTDTQYF
TRBJ2-3 | TRBV6-5 | - | TRBD2 | TGTGCCAGCAGCCTGACTAGCGGGGGTGGTACGCAGTATTTT | CASSLTSGGGTQYF
TRBJ2-2 | TRBV18 | - | TRBD2 | TGTGCCAGCTCACAACGCGGGGGGGCCGACACCGGGGAGCTGTTTTTT | CASSQRGGADTGELFF
TRBJ2-3 | TRBV2 | few | - | TGTGCCAGCAGTGACAGGGAGGATACGCAGTATTTT | CASSDREDTQYF
TRBJ2-5 | TRBV5-6 | few | - | TGTGCCAGCAGCTTGAGGGAGACCCAGTACTTC | CASSLRETQYF
TRBJ2-2 | TRBV5-1 | few | - | TGCGCCAGCGCATTCGGACACAACACCGGGGAGCTGTTTTTT | CASAFGHNTGELFF
TRBJ2-3 | TRBV30 | once | - | TGTGCCTGGAGTGCTGGTACCACAGATACGCAGTATTTT | CAWSAGTTDTQYF
TRBJ1-2 | TRBV12-3/TRBV12-4 | once | - | TGTGCCAGCAGTTTAGGGGAAGGTGGCTACACCTTC | CASSLGEGGYTF
TRBJ2-7 | TRBV21-1 | - | - | TGTGCCAGCAGCAAATTATCCGGGACAGGGGCAATCCATTCCTACGAGCAGTACTTC | CASSKLSGTGAIHSYEQYF
TRBJ2-7 | TRBV30 | - | - | TGTGCCTGGACCCGACCCCCAACAGTAGTCGATTCCTACGAGCAGTACTTC | CAWTRPPTVVDSYEQYF
TRBJ1-5 | TRBV4-1 | few | - | TGCGCCAGCAGCCAAGAACAGGGTACTCAAGGGCCCCAGCATTTT | CASSQEQGTQGPQHF
TRBJ2-7 | TRBV25-1 | few | - | TGTGCCAGCAGTGAATCTAGCTACGAGCAGTACTTC | CASSESSYEQYF
TRBJ1-5 | TRBV19 | few | TRBD1 | TGTGCCAGTACGGGGACAGGTAATCAGCCCCAGCATTTT | CASTGTGNQPQHF
TRBJ2-5 | TRBV6-5 | - | - | TGTGCCAGCAGTTCAACCGGGACGCCTCAGTGGGAGACCCAGTACTTC | CASSSTGTPQWETQYF
TRBJ1-1 | TRBV29-1 | once | - | TGCAGCGTCGCCGGACAGATGAACACTGAAGCTTTCTTT | CSVAGQMNTEAFF
TRBJ1-2 | TRBV27 | - | - | TGTGCCAGCAGTTCTGTGGACAGTTTTGGCTACACCTTC | CASSSVDSFGYTF
TRBJ1-1 | TRBV19 | few | TRBD1 | TGTGCCAGTAGAACGGGGGGACAGGGGTTAGGCGAAGCTTTCTTT | CASRTGGQGLGEAFF
TRBJ1-5 | TRBV6-5 | - | - | TGTGCCAGCACCCAAATAACCCGGGAACAGCCCCAGCATTTT | CASTQITREQPQHF
TRBJ1-1 | TRBV9 | - | TRBD1 | TGTGCCAGCAGCGTAGGGGGGACAGGGTGGGACACTGAAGCTTTCTTT | CASSVGGTGWDTEAFF
TRBJ2-1 | TRBV7-9 | - | TRBD2 | TGTGCCAGCAGCTTACTACCATCTGGACTAGCGGAGAATTACAATGAGCAGTTCTTC | CASSLLPSGLAENYNEQFF
TRBJ2-7 | TRBV3-1/TRBV3-2 | - | TRBD2 | TGTGCCAGCAGCCCAAACGCGGGGGGCCCCTACGAGCAGTACTTC | CASSPNAGGPYEQYF
TRBJ2-5 | TRBV5-1 | - | - | TGCGCCAGCAGCGCCGGGTCACAAGAGACCCAGTACTTC | CASSAGSQETQYF
TRBJ2-5 | TRBV7-9 | - | TRBD1 | TGTGCCAGCAGCCAGACAGGGCGAGAGACCCAGTACTTC | CASSQTGRETQYF